This T cell receptor (beta chain) was obtained from a study of blood T cell repertoires in COVID-19 (dated by TCRdb to 2019 to 2021). Background for the entire study: Collaborator samples came from the United States, Italy and Spain and covered acute and convalescent phases of COVID-19. Sample metadata almost always included a de-identified subject ID, COVID-19 status, age in years and sex. Where available, HLA class I and class II types were taken from metadata supplied by the sample provider and were not determined by assay-based typing. The dataset comprised deeply sampled blood TCRbeta repertoires from subjects exposed to, actively infected with, or recovered from COVID-19. The repertoires were released in a freely available public database intended as a resource for research on the immune response to SARS-CoV-2. The samples were drawn from two sources: the first 160 participants of the ongoing ImmuneRACE study, and some 1,300 subjects contributed by 6 global collaborators. The prospective study material was composed of cDNA or gDNA derived from T cells, B-cell-depleted T cells, or PBMCs.

Collaborating institutions collected whole blood in K2EDTA tubes following their own protocols. For TCRbeta analysis, collaborator samples were shipped as frozen whole blood, as isolated PBMCs, or as DNA extracted from either sample type. What the authors observed across the whole study: How much clinical and demographic metadata was included differed by source and by participant, and the metadata was provided uncurated.

As for this clone: The clone's antigen remains unknown. No base-level quality is on record; no much larger clone is a single base apart.

TCRbeta CDR3 regions were amplified from genomic DNA using the immunoSEQ Assay, a bias-controlled multiplex PCR. The paper's processing steps were these. Nucleated cell counts per sample were estimated from amplification of reference gene primers within the assay. To quantify the absolute abundance of each unique TCRbeta CDR3 rearrangement, sequence reads were collapsed and filtered. For each sample, productive Simpson clonality was calculated as the square root of Simpson's diversity index over productive rearrangements. TCRdb provides this immuneACCESS table in a form limited to in-frame rearrangements. Some clones are lacking; in checked studies, under half of them reflect an unresolved V gene, and why the rest are absent is not known. V, J and clone size were drawn from that table, and D and trimming were deduced from the DNA. Present in this sample are about 170,000 clones, 90% to 95% of which were seen just once. The biggest ten clones account for 0.53% of the sample.

The origin of this receptor is a man over 45 with acute or convalescent COVID-19. Sequencing was carried out using peripheral blood.

The CDR3 corresponds to CASKEARLNTEAFF. In nucleotides, the sequence is TGTGCCAGCAAGGAGGCCAGGTTAAACACTGAAGCTTTCTTT. Here the chain combines TRBV7-2 and TRBJ1-1; the D gene cannot be named for sure. Its CDR3 holds 14 amino acids, cysteine through phenylalanine. The read is trimmed to its CDR3 DNA, 42 bases read in frame from base 1. V lost 7 bases and J lost 2 bases; the stretch between them is 14 bases long. The germline V gene supplies CDR1 SGHTA and CDR2 FQGNSA.